Each of the 3 T cell receptor beta chains below was sequenced from the same sample in a study of shared clonotypes between healthy human individuals. CD45RO-negative, CCR7-positively selected cells formed the naive CD8 fraction, excluding terminally differentiated effector memory CD45RA+ cells. The table came from immunoSEQ multiplex PCR; TCRdb's copy has only in-frame clones and leaves some out. In the table there are 650,000 to 800,000 clones, 92% of which are singletons. The material sequenced was naive CD8+ T cells sorted from blood. These receptors were taken from a man younger than 45 in good health.

This rearrangement joins TRBV2 to TRBJ1-5; TRBD1 matches 8 bases. Looked up from germline, CDR1 is SNHLY and CDR2 is FYNNEI. The CDR3 covers 15 residues. The V and J ends lost 2 bases and 7 bases, in that order; junction bases with no gene match: 7. This chain's CDR3 is CASSESRGRYQPQHF. In nucleotides, the CDR3 is TGTGCCAGCAGTGAAAGCAGGGGGCGATACCAGCCCCAGCATTTT.

The chain couples TRBV4-2 to TRBJ2-7; 10 bases match TRBD2. J was trimmed by 2 bases and V by 4 bases; bases with no gene match: 2. The CDR3 is 14 residues long. CDR1 is LGHNA, CDR2 YNFKEQ, per germline. This CDR3 reads CASSPSGRPYEQYF. The CDR3 nucleotides are TGTGCCAGCAGCCCTAGCGGGAGACCCTACGAGCAGTACTTC.

The chain employs TRBV19 and TRBJ2-7, with D uncertain. Germline values: CDR1 LNHDA, CDR2 SQIVND (reference sequence). CDR3 length equals 14 residues. Trimming removed 6 bases at V and 3 bases at J, with 15 bases between. The CDR3 sequence is CASSPMGSFYEQYF. CDR3 DNA: TGTGCCAGTAGCCCCATGGGGTCTTTCTACGAGCAGTACTTC.